These 17 T cell receptor beta chains originate from one sample sequenced in a study of neoadjuvant nivolumab and ipilimumab in lung cancer. The data were produced by immunoSEQ multiplex PCR, yet TCRdb's version contains in-frame clones alone and is incomplete. Of nearly 2,000 clones in the sample, approximately 84% were seen once. This specimen consisted of tumor tissue, obtained before neoadjuvant nivolumab, alone or with ipilimumab. Receptors originate from an adult with non-small cell lung cancer.

The chain joins TRBV7-2 to TRBJ2-7; 11 positions agree with TRBD1. The germline V gene has CDR1 SGHTA and CDR2 FQGNSA. The V gene end was trimmed by 2 bases and the J gene end by 7 bases; junction bases not matched to a gene: 10. The length of the CDR3 is 16 residues. The CDR3 sequence: CASSLSRDRGIGEQYF. The CDR3, as DNA: TGTGCCAGCAGCTTATCCCGGGACAGGGGGATTGGGGAGCAGTACTTC.

The chain is built from TRBV4-3 and TRBJ2-7, with D perhaps matching TRBD1 (5 bases). The V gene's germline CDR1 is LGHNA and CDR2 YSLEER. This CDR3 is 14 amino acids long. V was pared by 1 base and J by 2 bases, with 9 bases between. The CDR3 loop is CASSQVQGPYEQYF. The DNA of the CDR3 is TGCGCCAGCAGCCAAGTGCAGGGTCCCTACGAGCAGTACTTC.

V usage is TRBV9 and J usage is TRBJ1-3; 10 nucleotides match TRBD1. CDR1 SGDLS and CDR2 YYNGEE come from the germline V gene. The CDR3 runs 15 residues. The V segment lost 3 bases and the J segment 2 bases; nucleotides outside the gene matches: 2. CDR3 region: CASSGGQGAGNTIYF. DNA of the CDR3: TGTGCCAGCAGCGGCGGACAGGGGGCTGGAAACACCATATATTTT.

V is TRBV30 and J is TRBJ1-3, with D perhaps TRBD1 (5 bases). This CDR3 comprises 14 residues. Germline CDR1 and CDR2: GTSNPN and SVGIG (reference sequence). Trimming took off 0 bases at V and 0 bases at J, with 6 bases between the two ends. The CDR3 region is CAWSVGVSGNTIYF. In DNA, the CDR3 is TGTGCCTGGAGTGTGGGGGTCTCTGGAAACACCATATATTTT.

The chain carries TRBV9 and TRBJ2-1, with TRBD2 identical over 13 bases. Looked up from germline, CDR1 is SGDLS and CDR2 is YYNGEE. With V trimmed by 3 bases and J by 8 bases, 8 bases remained unmatched. The CDR3 length is 16 residues. The CDR3 DNA reads TGTGCCAGCAGCGGTACTAGCGGGAGGGCAAGCGATGAGCAGTTCTTC. Amino acids: CASSGTSGRASDEQFF.

There are a few counts of this clone. The rearrangement links TRBV5-6 to TRBJ1-1, with D unclear. Germline loops: CDR1 SGHDT, CDR2 YYEEEE. Trimming left V 5 bases short and J 5 bases short, with 13 bases between. CDR3 size: 13 residues. DNA for the CDR3: TGTGCCAGCAGGGGAGGAGGACGGACTGAAGCTTTCTTT. Its translation: CASRGGGRTEAFF.

This sequence joins TRBV27 and TRBJ1-1; D gene unclear. This CDR3 has 15 residues. Trimming cost V 2 bases and J 0 bases, with 10 bases left between them. Germline CDR1 reads MNHEY; CDR2 reads SMNVEV (reference sequence). The CDR3, as DNA: TGTGCCAGCAGTTTAGGTCAGCTCATGAACACTGAAGCTTTCTTT. Its translation: CASSLGQLMNTEAFF.

Here the CDR3 DNA reads TGTGCCTGGAGTGTATATCGCAGGGGCCACGAGCAGTACTTC. Translated: CAWSVYRRGHEQYF. The rearrangement joins TRBV30 to TRBJ2-7; D is possibly TRBD1 (6 bases). Germline V CDR1 and CDR2: GTSNPN, SVGIG (reference sequence). CDR3 size: 14 residues. Trimming stripped 0 bases from V and 5 bases from J, with 14 bases between.

The chain employs TRBV9 and TRBJ2-7; D gene uncertain. Looked up from germline, CDR1 is SGDLS and CDR2 is YYNGEE. The CDR3 runs to 14 residues. Trimming cost V 4 bases and J 4 bases, with 15 bases left between them. The CDR3: CASSPYLKMYEQYF. The CDR3 nucleotides read TGTGCCAGCAGCCCGTATCTCAAAATGTACGAGCAGTACTTC. Complete variable domain (other parts from reference TRBV9 and TRBJ2-7): DSGVTQTPKHLITATGQRVTLRCSPRSGDLSVYWYQQSLDQGLQFLIQYYNGEERAKGNILERFSAQQFPDLHSELNLSSLELGDSALYFCASSPYLKMYEQYFGPGTRLTVT.

This clone was picked up a small number of times. For the CDR3, the DNA is TGTGCCAGCAGCTTGTCAAACGGTTTCACTGAAGCTTTCTTT. Protein: CASSLSNGFTEAFF. The J gene is TRBJ1-1, the V gene TRBV5-6; no clear D. V shed 1 base and J shed 4 bases, with 11 bases lying between them. This CDR3 has 14 amino acids. Germline lookup yields CDR1 SGHDT and CDR2 YYEEEE.

This clone occurred once. V is TRBV7-2 and J is TRBJ1-3, with TRBD1 as a possible D gene (6 bases). This CDR3 has 17 residues. Germline-derived CDR1 and CDR2 are SGHTA and FQGNSA. Trimming took 3 bases from V and 0 from J, leaving 15 bases between them. The CDR3 DNA is TGTGCCAGCAGCTTGCGTTGGGACACCTCCTCTGGAAACACCATATATTTT. It is translated as CASSLRWDTSSGNTIYF.

This clone was seen once. The gene calls are TRBV10-1 and TRBJ2-1, with a possible D match to TRBD2 (6 bases). Trimming removed 0 bases at V and 3 bases at J, with 9 bases between. Germline assignment: CDR1 WNHNN and CDR2 SYGVQD (reference sequence). The CDR3 is 15 residues long. DNA for the CDR3: TGCGCCAGCAGTGAGTCAGCCGGGGGCTACAATGAGCAGTTCTTC. Translating gives CASSESAGGYNEQFF.

The V gene is TRBV6-4, the J gene TRBJ1-5, with unresolved D. Trimming pared 5 bases from V and 6 bases from J, leaving 8 bases between. This CDR3 has 12 amino acids. The germline V gene encodes CDR1 MRHNA and CDR2 SNTAGT. The CDR3 loop is CASSKGSQPQHF. The CDR3 nucleotides read TGTGCCAGCAGTAAGGGTAGTCAGCCCCAGCATTTT.

The CDR3 DNA reads TGTGCCAGCAGAGACCGACTAGCTTCTACAAACAATGAGCAGTTCTTC. As protein: CASRDRLASTNNEQFF. The chain joins TRBV2 to TRBJ2-1; 7 positions match TRBD2. The ends lost 6 bases at V and 5 bases at J; junction bases unmatched: 13. Germline V gives CDR1 SNHLY, CDR2 FYNNEI. The CDR3 has 16 residues.

The chain has TRBV11-3 and TRBJ2-1; D is possibly TRBD1 or TRBD2 (5 bases each). V was cut by 2 bases and J by 8 bases, with 13 bases left in between. Germline loops: CDR1 SGHNT, CDR2 YENEEA. The CDR3 is made up of 14 amino acids. CDR3 amino acids: CASSLWAGTHEQFF. The CDR3 nucleotides read TGTGCCAGCAGCTTATGGGCAGGGACGCATGAGCAGTTCTTC.

The chain carries TRBV28 and TRBJ2-3; D gene uncertain. The germline CDR1 and CDR2 sequences are MDHEN and SYDVKM. CDR3 length: 13 residues. Trimming took off 7 bases at V and 2 bases at J, with 10 bases between the two ends. CDR3 sequence reads: CASIKQPTDTQYF. The CDR3 bases are TGTGCCAGCATCAAACAGCCCACAGATACGCAGTATTTT.

J is TRBJ1-1 and V is TRBV10-1; D may be TRBD1 (5 bases). The CDR3 runs 15 residues. CDR1 and CDR2 from the germline V gene are WNHNN and SYGVQD (reference sequence). The ends were cut back, 6 bases at V and 5 bases at J, with 19 bases in the middle. CDR3 bases: TGCGCCAGCAGCCCAGGGCGGAGAGGGCGGACTGAAGCTTTCTTT. Translating gives CASSPGRRGRTEAFF.